The clone carrying this T cell receptor (beta chain) was picked up a small number of times. Antigen: not known. A much larger clonotype is one base distant, so this may be a read error. From about 400 ng of RNA, a library with molecular barcoded alpha/delta and beta/gamma adaptors was made. In TCRdb, the reads were re-called with MiXCR into one record per CDR3 protein. The table has 100,000 to 150,000 distinct CDR3 sequences, 10% to 15% seen once. The germline V gene has CDR1 LNHDA and CDR2 SQIVND (reference sequence). The CDR3 consists of 13 residues. Losses at the gene ends were 11 bases for V and 5 bases for J; bases not matched to a gene: 6. This record belongs to a study of read filtering for tumor transcriptome and immune sequencing. Study conclusions and caveats: Single-read clonotypes: about 82% of IR-seq clonotypes (approximately 3.7% of reads), 74.6% of RNA-seq clonotypes (roughly 43% of reads).

Source material: a population of CD138-negative cells sorted from bone marrow. The chain links TRBV19 to TRBJ1-5, with 10 nucleotides matching TRBD1. This TCR derives from a donor at least 40 years old with multiple myeloma. As DNA, the CDR3 is TGTGCCGCCTCCGGGACAGGGGATCAGCCCCAGCATTTT. Translating gives CAASGTGDQPQHF.